The clone carrying this TCR beta chain was counted between two and nine times. Its antigen is undetermined. The junction had 4 bases not matched to a gene; V was cut back by 2 bases and J by 3 bases. CDR3 length equals 15 residues. CDR1 is SGHKS, CDR2 YYEKEE, per germline (reference sequence). For TCR, cDNA came from 5'RACE template switching, which added a universal primer site and UMIs. TCRdb used MiXCR to reprocess the 5' RACE reads, holding one entry per CDR3 protein. The data show 230,000 or so distinct CDR3 sequences, 6.7% seen once. This sample was taken from a study of T cells after yellow fever vaccination. Study-wide results and caveats: Once the booster was given, most primary-vaccination clones reappeared, at roughly 96% for CD4 and around 90% for CD8.

V gene TRBV5-5 combines with J gene TRBJ2-7; 11 bases match TRBD2. Sequencing used CD4+ T cells sorted from PBMCs, obtained on the day of the yellow fever booster vaccination. The receptor was isolated from a man aged 30 to 45 who received the YFV17D yellow fever vaccine. The CDR3: CASSFTSGSIYEQYF. CDR3 in DNA: TGTGCCAGCAGCTTTACTAGCGGGAGTATCTACGAGCAGTACTTC.